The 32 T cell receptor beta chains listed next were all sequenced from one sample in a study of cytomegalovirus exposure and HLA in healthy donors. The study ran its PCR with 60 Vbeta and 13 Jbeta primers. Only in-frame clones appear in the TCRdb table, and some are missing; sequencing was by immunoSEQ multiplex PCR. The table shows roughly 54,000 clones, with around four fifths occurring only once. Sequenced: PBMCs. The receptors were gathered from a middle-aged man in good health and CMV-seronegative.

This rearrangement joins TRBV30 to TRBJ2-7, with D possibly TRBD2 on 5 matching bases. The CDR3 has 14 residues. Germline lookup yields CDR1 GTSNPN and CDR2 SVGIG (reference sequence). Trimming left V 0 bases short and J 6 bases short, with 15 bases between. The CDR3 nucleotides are TGTGCCTGGAGTGTCGGGCTAGCAAATCTCGAGCAGTACTTC. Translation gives CAWSVGLANLEQYF.

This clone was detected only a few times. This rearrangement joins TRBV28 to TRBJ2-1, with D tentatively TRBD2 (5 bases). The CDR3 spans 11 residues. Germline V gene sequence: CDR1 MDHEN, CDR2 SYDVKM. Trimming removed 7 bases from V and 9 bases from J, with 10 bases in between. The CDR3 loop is CASTSTVEQFF. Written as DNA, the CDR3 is TGTGCCAGCACTAGCACCGTTGAGCAGTTCTTC.

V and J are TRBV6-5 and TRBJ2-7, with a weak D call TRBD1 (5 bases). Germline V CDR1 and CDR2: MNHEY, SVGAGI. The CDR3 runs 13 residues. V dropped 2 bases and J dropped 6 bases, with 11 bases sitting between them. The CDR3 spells CASSYQAGIEQYF. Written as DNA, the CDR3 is TGTGCCAGCAGTTACCAGGCAGGGATCGAGCAGTACTTC.

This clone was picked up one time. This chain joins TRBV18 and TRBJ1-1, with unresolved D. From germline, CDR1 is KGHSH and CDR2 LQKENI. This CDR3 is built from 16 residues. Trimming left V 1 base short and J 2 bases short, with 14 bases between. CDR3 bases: TGTGCCAGCTCACCACAAAAGCATAGCGGAAACACTGAAGCTTTCTTT. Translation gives CASSPQKHSGNTEAFF.

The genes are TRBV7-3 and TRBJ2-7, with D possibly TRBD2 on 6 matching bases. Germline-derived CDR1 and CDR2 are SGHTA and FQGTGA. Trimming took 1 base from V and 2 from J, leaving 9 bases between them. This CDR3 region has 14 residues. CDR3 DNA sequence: TGTGCCAGCAGCTTAAGTGCGGGACCCTACGAGCAGTACTTC. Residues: CASSLSAGPYEQYF. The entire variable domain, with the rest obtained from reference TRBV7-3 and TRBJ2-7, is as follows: GAGVSQTPSNKVTEKGKYVELRCDPISGHTALYWYRQSLGQGPEFLIYFQGTGAADDSGLPNDRFFAVRPEGSVSTLKIQRTERGDSAVYLCASSLSAGPYEQYFGPGTRLTVT.

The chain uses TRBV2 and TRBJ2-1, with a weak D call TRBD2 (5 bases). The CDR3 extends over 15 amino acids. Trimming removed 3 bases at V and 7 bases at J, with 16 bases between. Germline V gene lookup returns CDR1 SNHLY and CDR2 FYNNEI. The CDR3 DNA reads TGTGCCAGCAGTGATTGGCTTTTGGAGGAAAATGAGCAGTTCTTC. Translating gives CASSDWLLEENEQFF.

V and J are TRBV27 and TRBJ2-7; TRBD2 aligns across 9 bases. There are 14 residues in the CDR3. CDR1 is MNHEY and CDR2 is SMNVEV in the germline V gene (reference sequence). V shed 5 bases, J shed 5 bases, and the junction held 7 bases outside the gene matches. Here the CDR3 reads CASSVAGAGNEQYF. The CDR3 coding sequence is TGTGCCAGCAGTGTAGCGGGAGCCGGGAACGAGCAGTACTTC.

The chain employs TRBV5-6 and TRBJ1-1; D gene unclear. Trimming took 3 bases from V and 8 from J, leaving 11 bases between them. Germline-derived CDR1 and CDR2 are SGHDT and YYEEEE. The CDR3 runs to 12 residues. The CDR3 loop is CASSSDAGEAFF. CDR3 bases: TGTGCCAGCAGCTCGGACGCGGGGGAAGCTTTCTTT. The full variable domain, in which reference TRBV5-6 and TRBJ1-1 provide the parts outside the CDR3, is DAGVTQSPTHLIKTRGQQVTLRCSPKSGHDTVSWYQQALGQGPQFIFQYYEEEERQRGNFPDRFSGHQFPNYSSELNVNALLLGDSALYLCASSSDAGEAFFGQGTRLTVV.

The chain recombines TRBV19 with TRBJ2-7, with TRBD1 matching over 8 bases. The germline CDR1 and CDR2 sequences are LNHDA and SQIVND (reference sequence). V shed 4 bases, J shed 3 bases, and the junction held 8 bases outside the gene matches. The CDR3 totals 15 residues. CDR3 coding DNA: TGTGCCAGTAGTAGATCGGACAGGGTGGGCTACGAGCAGTACTTC. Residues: CASSRSDRVGYEQYF.

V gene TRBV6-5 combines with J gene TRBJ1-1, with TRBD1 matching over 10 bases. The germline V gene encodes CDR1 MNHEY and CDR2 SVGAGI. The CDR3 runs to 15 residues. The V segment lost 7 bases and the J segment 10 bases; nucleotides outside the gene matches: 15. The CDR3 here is CASIKTTGGGSGAFF. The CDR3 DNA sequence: TGTGCCAGCATCAAAACGACAGGGGGCGGATCGGGAGCTTTCTTT.

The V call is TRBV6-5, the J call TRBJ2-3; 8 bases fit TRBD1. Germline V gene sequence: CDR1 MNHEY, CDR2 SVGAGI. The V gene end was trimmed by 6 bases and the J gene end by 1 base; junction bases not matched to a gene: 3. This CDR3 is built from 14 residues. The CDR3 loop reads CASREGQGTDTQYF. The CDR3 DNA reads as TGTGCCAGCAGGGAGGGACAGGGCACAGATACGCAGTATTTT.

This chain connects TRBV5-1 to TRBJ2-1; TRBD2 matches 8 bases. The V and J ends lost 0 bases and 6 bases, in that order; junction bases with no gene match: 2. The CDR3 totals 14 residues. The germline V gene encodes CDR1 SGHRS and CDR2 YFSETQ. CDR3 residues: CASSLAGLANEQFF. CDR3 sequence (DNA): TGCGCCAGCAGCTTGGCCGGACTAGCCAATGAGCAGTTCTTC.

The CDR3 here is CASTTLDRAADTIYF. As DNA, the CDR3 is TGTGCCAGCACCACCCTGGACAGGGCAGCGGACACCATATATTTT. V gene TRBV6-1 combines with J gene TRBJ1-3, with TRBD1 identical over 8 bases. The CDR3 spans 15 residues. The junction had 13 bases not matched to a gene; V was cut back by 7 bases and J by 8 bases. CDR1 MNHNS and CDR2 SASEGT come from the germline V gene.

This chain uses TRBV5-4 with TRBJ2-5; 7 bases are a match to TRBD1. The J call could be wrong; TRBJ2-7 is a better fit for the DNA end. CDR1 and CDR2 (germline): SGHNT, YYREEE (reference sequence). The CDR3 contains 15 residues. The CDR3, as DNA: TGTGCCAGCAGCCGGGACAGTTTACCCCCCTACGAGCAGTACTTC. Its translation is CASSRDSLPPYEQYF.

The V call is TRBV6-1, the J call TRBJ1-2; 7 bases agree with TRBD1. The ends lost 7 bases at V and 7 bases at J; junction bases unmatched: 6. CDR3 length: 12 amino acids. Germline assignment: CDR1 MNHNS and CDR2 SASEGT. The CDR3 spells CASKEGAPGYTF. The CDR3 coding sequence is TGTGCCAGCAAAGAGGGGGCGCCTGGCTACACCTTC.

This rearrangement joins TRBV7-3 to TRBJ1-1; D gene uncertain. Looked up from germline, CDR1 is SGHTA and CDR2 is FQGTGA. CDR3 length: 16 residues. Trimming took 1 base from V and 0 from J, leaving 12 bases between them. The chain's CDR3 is CASSLKVASVNTEAFF. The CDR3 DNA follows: TGTGCCAGCAGCTTAAAGGTGGCGAGCGTGAACACTGAAGCTTTCTTT.

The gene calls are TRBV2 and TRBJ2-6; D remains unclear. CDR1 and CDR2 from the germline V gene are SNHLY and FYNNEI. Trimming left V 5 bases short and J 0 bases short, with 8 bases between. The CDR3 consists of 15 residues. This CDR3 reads CASSLSFSGANVLTF. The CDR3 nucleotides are TGTGCCAGCAGTCTTAGCTTCTCTGGGGCCAACGTCCTGACTTTC.

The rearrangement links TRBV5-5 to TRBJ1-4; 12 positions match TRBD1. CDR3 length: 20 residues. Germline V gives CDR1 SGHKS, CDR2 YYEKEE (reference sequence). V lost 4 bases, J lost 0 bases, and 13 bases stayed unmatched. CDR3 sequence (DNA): TGTGCCAGCAGCGGGGCGGCCCGGGGACAGGGGGCTCCAACTAATGAAAAACTGTTTTTT. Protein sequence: CASSGAARGQGAPTNEKLFF.

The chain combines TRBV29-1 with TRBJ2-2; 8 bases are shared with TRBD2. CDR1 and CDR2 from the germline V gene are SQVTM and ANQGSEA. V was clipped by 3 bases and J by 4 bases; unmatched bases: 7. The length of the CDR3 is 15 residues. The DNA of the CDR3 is TGCAGCGTTGAGACGGGGGGGCTCGTCACCGGGGAGCTGTTTTTT. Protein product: CSVETGGLVTGELFF.

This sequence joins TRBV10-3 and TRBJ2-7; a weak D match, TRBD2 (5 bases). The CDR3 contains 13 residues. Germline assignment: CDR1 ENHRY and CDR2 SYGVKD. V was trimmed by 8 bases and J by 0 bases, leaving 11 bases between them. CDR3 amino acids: CAIRGAGSYEQYF. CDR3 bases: TGTGCCATCCGGGGAGCAGGCTCCTACGAGCAGTACTTC.

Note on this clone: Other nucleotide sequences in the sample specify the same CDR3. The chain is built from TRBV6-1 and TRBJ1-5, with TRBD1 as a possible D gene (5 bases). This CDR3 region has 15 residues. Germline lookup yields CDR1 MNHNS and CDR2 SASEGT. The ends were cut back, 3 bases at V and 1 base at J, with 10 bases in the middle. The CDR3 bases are TGTGCCAGCAGTGAGGAGGGGTTGAGCAATCAGCCCCAGCATTTT. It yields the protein CASSEEGLSNQPQHF.

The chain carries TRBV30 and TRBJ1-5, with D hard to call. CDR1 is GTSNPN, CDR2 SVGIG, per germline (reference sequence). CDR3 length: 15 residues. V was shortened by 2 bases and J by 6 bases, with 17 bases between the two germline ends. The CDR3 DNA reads TGTGCCTGGAGTCAGTCGGATCAGGCTTCTCAGCCCCAGCATTTT. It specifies CAWSQSDQASQPQHF.

The CDR3 coding sequence is TGTGCCAGCTCACCATTCGGAGGCGAAGCTTTCTTT. The encoded protein is CASSPFGGEAFF. The J gene is TRBJ1-1, the V gene TRBV18, with D hard to call. CDR1 and CDR2 from the germline V gene are KGHSH and LQKENI. With 2 bases removed from V and 8 bases from J, the gap between germline ends came to 9 bases. The CDR3 totals 12 residues. Combining the CDR3 with reference TRBV18 and TRBJ1-1 gives the whole variable domain NAGVMQNPRHLVRRRGQEARLRCSPMKGHSHVYWYRQLPEEGLKFMVYLQKENIIDESGMPKERFSAEFPKEGPSILRIQQVVRGDSAAYFCASSPFGGEAFFGQGTRLTVV.

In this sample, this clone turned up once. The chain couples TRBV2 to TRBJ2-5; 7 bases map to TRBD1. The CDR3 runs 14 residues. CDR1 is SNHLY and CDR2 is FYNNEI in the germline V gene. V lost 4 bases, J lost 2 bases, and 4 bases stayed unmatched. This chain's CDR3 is CASSADRMQETQYF. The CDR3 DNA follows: TGTGCCAGCAGTGCGGACAGGATGCAAGAGACCCAGTACTTC.

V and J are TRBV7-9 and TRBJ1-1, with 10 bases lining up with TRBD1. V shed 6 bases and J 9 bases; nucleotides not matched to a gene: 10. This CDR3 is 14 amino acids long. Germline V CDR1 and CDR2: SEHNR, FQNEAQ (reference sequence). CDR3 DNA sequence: TGTGCCAGCAGTCTCGACAGGGGGCGGGAAAAAGCTTTCTTT. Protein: CASSLDRGREKAFF.

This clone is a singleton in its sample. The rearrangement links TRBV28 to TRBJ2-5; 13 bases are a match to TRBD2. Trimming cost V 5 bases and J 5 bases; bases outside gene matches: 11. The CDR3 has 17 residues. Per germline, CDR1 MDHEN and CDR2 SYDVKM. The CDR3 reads CASSPTSGGANWETQYF. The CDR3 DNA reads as TGTGCCAGCAGTCCAACTAGCGGGGGGGCAAATTGGGAGACCCAGTACTTC.

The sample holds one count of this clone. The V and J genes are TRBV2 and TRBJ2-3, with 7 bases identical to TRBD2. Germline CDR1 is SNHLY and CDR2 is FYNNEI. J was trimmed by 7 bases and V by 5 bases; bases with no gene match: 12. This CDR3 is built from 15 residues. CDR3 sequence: CASSSAGPTGYTQYF. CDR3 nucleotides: TGTGCCAGCAGTTCAGCGGGGCCTACGGGGTATACGCAGTATTTT.

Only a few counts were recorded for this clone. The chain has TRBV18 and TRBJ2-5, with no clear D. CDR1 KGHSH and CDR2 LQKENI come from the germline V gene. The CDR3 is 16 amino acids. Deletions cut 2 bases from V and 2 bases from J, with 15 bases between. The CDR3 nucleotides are TGTGCCAGCTCACCAACATCAATCAGGCTACAAGAGACCCAGTACTTC. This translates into CASSPTSIRLQETQYF.

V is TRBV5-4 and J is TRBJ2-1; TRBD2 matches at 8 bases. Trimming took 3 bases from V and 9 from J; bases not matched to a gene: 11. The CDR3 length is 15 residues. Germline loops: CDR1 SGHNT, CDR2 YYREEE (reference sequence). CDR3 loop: CASSSGGGPRGEQFF. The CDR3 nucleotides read TGTGCCAGCAGCTCGGGGGGGGGACCACGGGGTGAGCAGTTCTTC.

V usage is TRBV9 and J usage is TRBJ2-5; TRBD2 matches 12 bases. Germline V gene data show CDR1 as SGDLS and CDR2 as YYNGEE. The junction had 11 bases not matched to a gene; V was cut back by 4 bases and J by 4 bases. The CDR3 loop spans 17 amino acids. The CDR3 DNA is TGTGCCAGCAGCCCGACCCTACTAGCGGGGGGTCCAGAGACCCAGTACTTC. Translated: CASSPTLLAGGPETQYF.

CDR3 coding DNA: TGCGCCAGCGCCGACAGGTCTAGCACAGATACGCAGTATTTT. Its translation: CASADRSSTDTQYF. The chain is built from TRBV10-1 and TRBJ2-3; weak D call: TRBD1 (6 bases). CDR1 is WNHNN and CDR2 is SYGVQD in the germline V gene (reference sequence). CDR3 size: 14 residues. The V and J ends lost 8 bases and 0 bases respectively, with 12 bases between them.

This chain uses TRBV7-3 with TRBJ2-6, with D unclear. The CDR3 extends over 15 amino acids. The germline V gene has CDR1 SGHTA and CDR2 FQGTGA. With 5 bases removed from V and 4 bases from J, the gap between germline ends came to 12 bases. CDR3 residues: CASSPEKAGANVLTF. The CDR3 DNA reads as TGTGCCAGCAGCCCGGAGAAGGCCGGGGCCAACGTCCTGACTTTC.